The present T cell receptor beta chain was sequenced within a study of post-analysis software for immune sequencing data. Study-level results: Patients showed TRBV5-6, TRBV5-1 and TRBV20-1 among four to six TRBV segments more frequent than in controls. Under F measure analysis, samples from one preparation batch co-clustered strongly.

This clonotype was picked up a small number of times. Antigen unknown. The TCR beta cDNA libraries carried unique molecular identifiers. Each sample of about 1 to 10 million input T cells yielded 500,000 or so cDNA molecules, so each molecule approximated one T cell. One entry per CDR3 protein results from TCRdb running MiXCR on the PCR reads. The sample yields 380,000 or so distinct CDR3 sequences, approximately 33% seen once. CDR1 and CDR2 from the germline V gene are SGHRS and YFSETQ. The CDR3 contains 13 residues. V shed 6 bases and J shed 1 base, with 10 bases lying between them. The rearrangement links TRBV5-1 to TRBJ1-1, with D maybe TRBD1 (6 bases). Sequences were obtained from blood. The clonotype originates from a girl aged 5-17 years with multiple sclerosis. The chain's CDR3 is CASKGGQNTEAFF. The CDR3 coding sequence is TGCGCCAGCAAGGGGGGACAGAACACTGAAGCTTTCTTT.